A selection of T cell receptor beta chains follows, all from one sample in a study. TCRdb independently ran MiXCR on the 5' RACE reads; one entry per CDR3 protein. The sample records over 50,000 distinct CDR3 sequences, approximately 23% being singletons. The sample taken for sequencing was tumor-infiltrating naive CD4+ T cells sorted from the breast tumor. The receptor set was obtained from a female donor with breast cancer. The conserved cysteine and the conserved F or W are not part of the CDR3 here. Fields, in order: J gene, V gene, CDR3 protein.

>TRBJ1-4|TRBV20-1
SARADGTLNEKLF
>TRBJ2-5|TRBV6-2/TRBV6-3
ASSYLLRTVKDETQY
>TRBJ1-2|TRBV4-2
ASSQATVLGVYGYT
>TRBJ2-5|TRBV7-6
ASSLFDRETQH
>TRBJ2-7|TRBV7-6
ASSFGDGRYEQY
>TRBJ2-7|TRBV9
ASSVGGDGSYEQY
>TRBJ2-5|TRBV24-1
ATSDPGLAGGGETQY
>TRBJ1-6|TRBV20-1
SASRQGKNSPLH
>TRBJ2-4|TRBV12-3/TRBV12-4
ASRSTSGRNIQY
>TRBJ1-1|TRBV5-1
ASSPVPETIKAF
>TRBJ1-1|TRBV19
ASSRGQNTEAL